This entry lists 10 T cell receptor beta chains sequenced from one sample in a study of T cell responses to AZD1222 COVID-19 vaccine. Assay: immunoSEQ multiplex PCR; the TCRdb copy retains only in-frame clones and omits some. The data contain around 97,000 clones, roughly 88% of them singletons. Sample: peripheral blood, taken on day 0 of AZD1222 vaccination. The origin of the receptors is an adult in good health.

This clone was picked up a small number of times. The chain uses TRBV6-5 and TRBJ1-2, with 9 bases matching TRBD1. After removal of 4 bases from V and 5 bases from J, the junction contained 5 bases not matched to a gene. The CDR3 sequence is 14 residues long. Germline CDR1 reads MNHEY; CDR2 reads SVGAGI. The CDR3 reads CASSFGTGMYGYTF. CDR3 DNA sequence: TGTGCCAGCAGTTTCGGGACAGGGATGTATGGCTACACCTTC.

V gene TRBV10-1 combines with J gene TRBJ2-5; D ambiguous. V was shortened by 4 bases and J by 0 bases, with 15 bases between the two germline ends. The length of the CDR3 is 16 residues. Per germline, CDR1 WNHNN and CDR2 SYGVQD (reference sequence). CDR3: CASSASGRINQETQYF. The CDR3 bases are TGCGCCAGCAGTGCCAGTGGGCGGATTAACCAAGAGACCCAGTACTTC.

This clone has just one count. The chain links TRBV12-3 or TRBV12-4 to TRBJ1-1; D uncertain. The V and J ends lost 0 bases and 11 bases respectively, with 10 bases between them. CDR3 length: 12 amino acids. CDR3 residues: CASSLAASGAFF. The CDR3 DNA sequence: TGTGCCAGCAGTTTAGCAGCATCGGGGGCTTTCTTT.

The chain joins TRBV2 to TRBJ1-1; perhaps TRBD1 as D (5 bases). Germline V gives CDR1 SNHLY, CDR2 FYNNEI. Between the trimmed V and J ends, which lost 6 bases and 10 bases, there was a span of 21 bases. There are 14 residues in the CDR3. The CDR3 bases are TGTGCCAGCAGGGGACCGTGGAGGTCTACGGGAGCTTTCTTT. Protein: CASRGPWRSTGAFF.

The chain combines TRBV19 with TRBJ1-1; D is undetermined. The CDR3 is 13 amino acids. Looked up from germline, CDR1 is LNHDA and CDR2 is SQIVND (reference sequence). Trimming pared 2 bases from V and 1 base from J, leaving 5 bases between. CDR3 coding DNA: TGTGCCAGTAGTATACTGGAGAACACTGAAGCTTTCTTT. It translates to CASSILENTEAFF.

The CDR3 DNA sequence: TGTGCCAGTAGTCGAACCGGGACAGGGGAAGGCTACACCTTC. Protein sequence: CASSRTGTGEGYTF. This chain joins TRBV19 and TRBJ1-2, with 10 bases fitting TRBD1. The CDR3 is made up of 14 amino acids. With V trimmed by 5 bases and J by 8 bases, 8 bases remained unmatched. Looked up from germline, CDR1 is LNHDA and CDR2 is SQIVND (reference sequence).

The V gene is TRBV10-3, the J gene TRBJ1-1; D gene ambiguous. CDR1 is ENHRY and CDR2 is SYGVKD in the germline V gene. This CDR3 is 11 amino acids long. V was shortened by 7 bases and J by 2 bases, with 5 bases between the two germline ends. CDR3 loop: CAIKSNTEAFF. CDR3 nucleotide sequence: TGTGCCATCAAGTCAAACACTGAAGCTTTCTTT.

The CDR3 bases are TGCAGCGTTGGGGAGACCCAAGAGACCCAGTACTTC. Translating gives CSVGETQETQYF. The chain employs TRBV29-1 and TRBJ2-5, with TRBD2 as a possible D gene (5 bases). V was pared by 4 bases and J by 1 base, with 7 bases between. The CDR3 is made up of 12 amino acids. Germline V gene data show CDR1 as SQVTM and CDR2 as ANQGSEA.

The rearrangement joins TRBV27 to TRBJ1-5, with D perhaps matching TRBD1 (5 bases). CDR3 size: 16 residues. Germline CDR1 is MNHEY and CDR2 is SMNVEV (reference sequence). V lost 1 base, J lost 2 bases, and 12 bases lay in between. DNA of the CDR3: TGTGCCAGCAGTTTATTTCCCGGGGGAGGCAATCAGCCCCAGCATTTT. Translating gives CASSLFPGGGNQPQHF.

The chain employs TRBV28 and TRBJ2-3, with D uncertain. The V and J ends lost 3 bases and 3 bases respectively, with 4 bases between them. In germline, CDR1 is MDHEN, CDR2 SYDVKM. This CDR3 is 12 amino acids long. The CDR3 nucleotides are TGTGCCAGCAGTTTGAGAACAGATACGCAGTATTTT. Residues: CASSLRTDTQYF. The whole variable domain, filled in from reference TRBV28 and TRBJ2-3, reads DVKVTQSSRYLVKRTGEKVFLECVQDMDHENMFWYRQDPGLGLRLIYFSYDVKMKEKGDIPEGYSVSREKKERFSLILESASTNQTSMYLCASSLRTDTQYFGPGTRLTVL.